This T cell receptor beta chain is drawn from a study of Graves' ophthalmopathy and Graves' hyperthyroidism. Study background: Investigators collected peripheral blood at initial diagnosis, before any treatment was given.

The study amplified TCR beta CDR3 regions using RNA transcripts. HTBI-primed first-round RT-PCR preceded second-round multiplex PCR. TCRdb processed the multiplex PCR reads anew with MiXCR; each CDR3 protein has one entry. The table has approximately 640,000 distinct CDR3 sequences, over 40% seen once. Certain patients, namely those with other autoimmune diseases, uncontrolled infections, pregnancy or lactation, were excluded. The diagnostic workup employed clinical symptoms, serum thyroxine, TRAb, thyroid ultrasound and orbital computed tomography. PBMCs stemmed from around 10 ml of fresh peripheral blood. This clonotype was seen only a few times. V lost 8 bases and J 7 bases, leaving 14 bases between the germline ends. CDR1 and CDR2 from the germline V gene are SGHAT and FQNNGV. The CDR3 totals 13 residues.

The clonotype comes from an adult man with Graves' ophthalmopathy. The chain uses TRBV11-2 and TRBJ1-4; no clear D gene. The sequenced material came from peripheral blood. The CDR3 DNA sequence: TGTGCCAGCCGCTCTGGCGCCGGTGAAAAACTGTTTTTT. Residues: CASRSGAGEKLFF.